These T cell receptor beta chains were read from a single sample in a study of metastatic and nonmetastatic thyroid tumors. MiXCR was used by TCRdb to re-call the PCR reads. The data contain 60,000 to 75,000 clones, approximately 4.1% of them seen just once; the ten biggest clones take up 20% to 25%. Sequences were obtained from blood. The receptors come from a female donor with papillary thyroid cancer or a benign thyroid nodule (not recorded which). Some clones in this sample may be carry-over from other donors' samples. Both conserved end residues are part of each CDR3. Each record gives: J gene, V gene, D gene, clone size, CDR3 protein, CDR3 DNA. A D gene is named only where the DNA matches it firmly. The listing skips clone size in some rows; elsewhere it reads once, few, many or a size class.

j_gene: TRBJ1-5; v_gene: TRBV19; d_gene: TRBD1; abundance: many; CDR3aa: CASSIKRQGRSGLSNQPQHF; CDR3nt: TGTGCCAGTAGTATTAAGAGACAGGGGAGGTCGGGCCTTAGCAATCAGCCCCAGCATTTT
j_gene: TRBJ2-5; v_gene: TRBV7-9; d_gene: .; abundance: many; CDR3aa: CASSLEGQISSETQYF; CDR3nt: TGTGCCAGCAGCTTAGAAGGACAGATTAGTTCAGAGACCCAGTACTTC
j_gene: TRBJ2-2; v_gene: TRBV30; d_gene: .; abundance: many; CDR3aa: CAWSVSGGLFF; CDR3nt: TGTGCCTGGAGTGTTTCCGGGGGGCTGTTTTTT
j_gene: TRBJ1-1; v_gene: TRBV2; d_gene: .; abundance: many; CDR3aa: CASSVGGDNTEAFF; CDR3nt: TGTGCCAGCAGTGTCGGAGGAGACAACACTGAAGCTTTCTTT
j_gene: TRBJ2-1; v_gene: TRBV24-1; d_gene: TRBD2; abundance: few; CDR3aa: CATSDFPALAGPTQFF; CDR3nt: TGTGCCACCAGTGATTTCCCGGCTCTAGCGGGCCCCACGCAGTTCTTC
j_gene: TRBJ2-1; v_gene: TRBV9; d_gene: .; abundance: many; CDR3aa: CASIKGDEQFF; CDR3nt: TGTGCCAGCATCAAAGGGGATGAGCAGTTCTTC
j_gene: TRBJ1-2; v_gene: TRBV28; d_gene: TRBD1; abundance: .; CDR3aa: CASSFQGQGSGYTF; CDR3nt: TGTGCCAGCAGTTTTCAAGGACAGGGAAGTGGCTACACCTTC
j_gene: TRBJ2-7; v_gene: TRBV28; d_gene: TRBD2; abundance: many; CDR3aa: CASSPPGGGGLYEQYF; CDR3nt: TGTGCCAGCAGTCCCCCCGGGGGGGGAGGGTTGTACGAGCAGTACTTC
j_gene: TRBJ2-3; v_gene: TRBV11-1; d_gene: .; abundance: many; CDR3aa: CASSLYWGLHRTDTQYF; CDR3nt: TGTGCCAGCAGCTTATATTGGGGTCTCCATCGCACAGATACGCAGTATTTT
j_gene: TRBJ2-7; v_gene: TRBV6-1; d_gene: TRBD1; abundance: medium-sized; CDR3aa: CASRPTGSYEQYF; CDR3nt: TGTGCCAGCAGGCCGACAGGGTCCTACGAGCAGTACTTC
j_gene: TRBJ2-1; v_gene: TRBV6-5; d_gene: .; abundance: medium-sized; CDR3aa: CASSYSWNTSYNEQFF; CDR3nt: TGTGCCAGCAGTTACTCCTGGAATACGAGCTACAATGAGCAGTTCTTC
j_gene: TRBJ1-2; v_gene: TRBV2; d_gene: .; abundance: few; CDR3aa: CASSDQASDYVYTF; CDR3nt: TGTGCCAGCAGTGACCAGGCGTCCGATTATGTCTACACCTTC
j_gene: TRBJ1-2; v_gene: TRBV24-1; d_gene: TRBD1; abundance: few; CDR3aa: CATSGGTGYGYTF; CDR3nt: TGTGCCACCAGTGGCGGGACAGGTTATGGCTACACCTTC
j_gene: TRBJ2-3; v_gene: TRBV5-1; d_gene: .; abundance: many; CDR3aa: CASSSRLAGADTQYF; CDR3nt: TGCGCCAGCAGCTCGCGACTAGCAGGGGCCGATACGCAGTATTTT
j_gene: TRBJ2-2; v_gene: TRBV24-1; d_gene: TRBD1; abundance: few; CDR3aa: CATSLRDSYTGELFF; CDR3nt: TGTGCCACCAGTCTTCGGGACAGCTACACCGGGGAGCTGTTTTTT
j_gene: TRBJ1-2; v_gene: TRBV20-1; d_gene: TRBD1; abundance: many; CDR3aa: CSAPSSVTGEDYGYTF; CDR3nt: TGCAGTGCCCCATCGTCCGTGACAGGGGAGGACTATGGCTACACCTTC
j_gene: TRBJ2-7; v_gene: TRBV19; d_gene: .; abundance: many; CDR3aa: CASSMRPTSYEQYF; CDR3nt: TGTGCCAGTAGTATGAGGCCGACCTCCTACGAGCAGTACTTC
j_gene: TRBJ2-7; v_gene: TRBV11-2; d_gene: .; abundance: .; CDR3aa: CASSLDFGSTSYEQYF; CDR3nt: TGTGCCAGCAGCTTAGATTTTGGCAGTACCTCCTACGAGCAGTACTTC
j_gene: TRBJ2-7; v_gene: TRBV6-2/TRBV6-3; d_gene: TRBD2; abundance: few; CDR3aa: CASSYATGTSATYEQYF; CDR3nt: TGTGCCAGCAGTTACGCCACCGGGACTAGCGCTACCTACGAGCAGTACTTC
j_gene: TRBJ1-3; v_gene: TRBV12-3/TRBV12-4; d_gene: .; abundance: many; CDR3aa: CASSGPDTIYF; CDR3nt: TGTGCCAGCAGTGGGCCAGACACCATATATTTT
j_gene: TRBJ2-7; v_gene: TRBV6-1; d_gene: .; abundance: few; CDR3aa: CASSDGNSYEQYF; CDR3nt: TGTGCCAGCAGTGATGGCAACTCCTACGAGCAGTACTTC
j_gene: TRBJ2-7; v_gene: TRBV19; d_gene: .; abundance: many; CDR3aa: CASSISQGYEQYF; CDR3nt: TGTGCCAGTAGTATATCGCAGGGCTACGAGCAGTACTTC
j_gene: TRBJ2-1; v_gene: TRBV7-9; d_gene: .; abundance: .; CDR3aa: CASSLGGSYNKQFF; CDR3nt: TGTGCCAGCAGCTTAGGGGGATCCTACAATAAGCAGTTCTTC
j_gene: TRBJ2-2; v_gene: TRBV5-1; d_gene: TRBD2; abundance: many; CDR3aa: CASSFLAGGNTGELFF; CDR3nt: TGCGCCAGCAGCTTCCTAGCGGGAGGGAACACCGGGGAGCTGTTTTTT
j_gene: TRBJ2-5; v_gene: TRBV24-1; d_gene: TRBD2; abundance: many; CDR3aa: CATSDSTPAGGQETQYF; CDR3nt: TGTGCCACCAGTGATTCCACCCCTGCGGGGGGGCAAGAGACCCAGTACTTC
j_gene: TRBJ1-1; v_gene: TRBV10-2; d_gene: .; abundance: many; CDR3aa: CASSEGGAEAFF; CDR3nt: TGCGCCAGCAGCGAGGGGGGGGCTGAAGCTTTCTTT
j_gene: TRBJ2-7; v_gene: TRBV7-9; d_gene: .; abundance: many; CDR3aa: CASSLLGSSYEQYF; CDR3nt: TGTGCCAGCAGCTTATTAGGGAGCTCCTACGAGCAGTACTTC
j_gene: TRBJ2-7; v_gene: TRBV28; d_gene: .; abundance: .; CDR3aa: CASSSRVQGKYF; CDR3nt: TGTGCCAGCAGTTCCCGTGTTCAGGGAAAGTACTTC
j_gene: TRBJ2-6; v_gene: TRBV7-9; d_gene: .; abundance: few; CDR3aa: CASSPQQGVCSGANVLTF; CDR3nt: TGTGCCAGCAGCCCTCAACAGGGTGTTTGTTCTGGGGCCAACGTCCTGACTTTC
j_gene: TRBJ2-3; v_gene: TRBV4-1; d_gene: TRBD2; abundance: few; CDR3aa: CASSQTSGTDTQYF; CDR3nt: TGCGCCAGCAGCCAGACTAGCGGCACAGATACGCAGTATTTT
j_gene: TRBJ1-3; v_gene: TRBV7-2; d_gene: .; abundance: many; CDR3aa: CASSPRRPGRTGNTIYF; CDR3nt: TGTGCCAGCAGCCCCCGACGACCGGGGAGAACTGGAAACACCATATATTTT
j_gene: TRBJ2-7; v_gene: TRBV20-1; d_gene: TRBD2; abundance: many; CDR3aa: CSARDRRASGRLYEQYF; CDR3nt: TGCAGTGCTAGAGATAGGAGGGCTAGCGGGAGGCTCTACGAGCAGTACTTC
j_gene: TRBJ2-1; v_gene: TRBV4-1; d_gene: .; abundance: many; CDR3aa: CASSHSLTVSSGEQFF; CDR3nt: TGCGCCAGCAGCCATTCACTGACAGTGTCTTCCGGTGAGCAGTTCTTC
j_gene: TRBJ2-3; v_gene: TRBV7-2; d_gene: .; abundance: .; CDR3aa: CASSLDIGSNSDTQYF; CDR3nt: TGTGCCAGCAGCTTAGATATCGGGAGTAACTCAGATACGCAGTATTTT
j_gene: TRBJ1-6; v_gene: TRBV28; d_gene: TRBD1; abundance: few; CDR3aa: CASSLGRGQSPLHF; CDR3nt: TGTGCCAGCAGTTTGGGCAGGGGGCAGTCACCCCTCCACTTT
j_gene: TRBJ2-7; v_gene: TRBV6-1; d_gene: .; abundance: .; CDR3aa: CASQTDVPSYEQYF; CDR3nt: TGTGCCAGCCAGACGGACGTGCCGAGCTACGAGCAGTACTTC
j_gene: TRBJ2-1; v_gene: TRBV11-2; d_gene: .; abundance: .; CDR3aa: CASSPNGQTRYNEQFF; CDR3nt: TGTGCCAGCAGCCCTAATGGACAAACCAGATACAATGAGCAGTTCTTC
j_gene: TRBJ2-7; v_gene: TRBV6-9; d_gene: .; abundance: few; CDR3aa: CASSYPNRGLEQYF; CDR3nt: TGTGCCAGCAGTTATCCCAACCGGGGGCTCGAGCAGTACTTC
j_gene: TRBJ2-1; v_gene: TRBV6-1; d_gene: TRBD2; abundance: .; CDR3aa: CASSEGTSGSNDQFF; CDR3nt: TGTGCCAGCAGTGAAGGGACTAGCGGGAGCAATGATCAGTTCTTC
j_gene: TRBJ2-1; v_gene: TRBV30; d_gene: .; abundance: many; CDR3aa: CAVGWAEETLGNEQFF; CDR3nt: TGTGCCGTGGGATGGGCCGAGGAAACCCTTGGCAATGAGCAGTTCTTC
j_gene: TRBJ2-3; v_gene: TRBV6-1; d_gene: TRBD2; abundance: many; CDR3aa: CASSVSSGPTDTQYF; CDR3nt: TGTGCCAGCAGTGTTTCTAGCGGCCCCACAGATACGCAGTATTTT
j_gene: TRBJ2-2; v_gene: TRBV4-2; d_gene: .; abundance: few; CDR3aa: CASSQDLRLNTGELFF; CDR3nt: TGTGCCAGCAGCCAAGATTTGCGGTTGAACACCGGGGAGCTGTTTTTT
j_gene: TRBJ1-1; v_gene: TRBV19; d_gene: TRBD1; abundance: few; CDR3aa: CASSETGATEAFF; CDR3nt: TGTGCCAGTAGTGAGACAGGGGCCACCGAAGCTTTCTTT
j_gene: TRBJ2-6; v_gene: TRBV13; d_gene: .; abundance: many; CDR3aa: CASSLYRRGVGANVLTF; CDR3nt: TGTGCCAGCAGCTTATACCGACGAGGGGTCGGGGCCAACGTCCTGACTTTC
j_gene: TRBJ2-2; v_gene: TRBV5-1; d_gene: TRBD2; abundance: many; CDR3aa: CASSRPSGDTGELFF; CDR3nt: TGCGCCAGCAGCCGCCCTAGCGGGGACACCGGGGAGCTGTTTTTT
j_gene: TRBJ1-5; v_gene: TRBV19; d_gene: .; abundance: many; CDR3aa: CASRLNSDNQPQHF; CDR3nt: TGTGCCAGTAGACTCAACAGTGACAATCAGCCCCAGCATTTT
j_gene: TRBJ2-7; v_gene: TRBV28; d_gene: .; abundance: many; CDR3aa: CASSFGRVGYEQYF; CDR3nt: TGTGCCAGCAGTTTCGGCCGGGTGGGGTACGAGCAGTACTTC
j_gene: TRBJ1-2; v_gene: TRBV27; d_gene: TRBD1; abundance: few; CDR3aa: CASSLARTGFLGYTF; CDR3nt: TGTGCCAGCAGTTTAGCCCGGACAGGGTTCTTGGGATACACCTTC
j_gene: TRBJ2-3; v_gene: TRBV28; d_gene: .; abundance: many; CDR3aa: CASSSDGKGFTDTQYF; CDR3nt: TGTGCCAGCAGTTCGGACGGCAAAGGATTCACAGATACGCAGTATTTT
j_gene: TRBJ2-1; v_gene: TRBV2; d_gene: TRBD2; abundance: many; CDR3aa: CASSMLAGVRGEQFF; CDR3nt: TGTGCCAGCAGTATGCTAGCGGGAGTTAGGGGGGAGCAGTTCTTC